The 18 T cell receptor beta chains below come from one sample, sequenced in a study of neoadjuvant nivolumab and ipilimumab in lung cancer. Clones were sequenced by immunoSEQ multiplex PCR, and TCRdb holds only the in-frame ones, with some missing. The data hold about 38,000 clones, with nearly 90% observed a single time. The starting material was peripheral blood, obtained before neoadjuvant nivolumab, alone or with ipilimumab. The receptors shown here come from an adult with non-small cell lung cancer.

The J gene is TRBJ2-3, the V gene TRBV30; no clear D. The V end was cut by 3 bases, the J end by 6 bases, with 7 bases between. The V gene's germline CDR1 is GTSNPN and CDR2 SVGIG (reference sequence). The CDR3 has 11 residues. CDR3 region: CAWSPRDTQYF. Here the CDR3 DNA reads TGTGCCTGGAGCCCCCGGGATACGCAGTATTTT.

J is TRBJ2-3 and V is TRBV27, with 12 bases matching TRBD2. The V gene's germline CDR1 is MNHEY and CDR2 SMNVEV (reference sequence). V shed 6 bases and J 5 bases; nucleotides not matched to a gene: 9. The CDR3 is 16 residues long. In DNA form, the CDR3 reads TGTGCCAGCAGACCGAGGACTAGCGGGATTGGAGATACGCAGTATTTT. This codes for CASRPRTSGIGDTQYF.

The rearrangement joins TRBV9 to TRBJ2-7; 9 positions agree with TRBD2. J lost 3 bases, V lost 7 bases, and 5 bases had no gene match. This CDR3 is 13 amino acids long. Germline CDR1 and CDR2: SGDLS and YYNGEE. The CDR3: CASSRTSDYEQYF. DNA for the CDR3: TGTGCCAGCTCCCGGACTAGCGACTACGAGCAGTACTTC.

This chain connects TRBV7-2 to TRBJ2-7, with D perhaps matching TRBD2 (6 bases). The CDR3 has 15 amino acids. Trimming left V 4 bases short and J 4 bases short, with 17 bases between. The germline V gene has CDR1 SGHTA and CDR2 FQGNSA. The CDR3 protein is CASSSPQGLLYEQYF. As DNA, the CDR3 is TGTGCCAGCAGCTCCCCCCAGGGACTTTTATACGAGCAGTACTTC.

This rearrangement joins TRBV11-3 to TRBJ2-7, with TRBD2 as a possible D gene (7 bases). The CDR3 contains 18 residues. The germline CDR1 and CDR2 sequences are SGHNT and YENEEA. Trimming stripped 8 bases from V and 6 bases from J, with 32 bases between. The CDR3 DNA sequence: TGTGCCAGCTGTAATCAGTGGGGGGGCAGCGACGACGATTGCGAGCAGTACTTC. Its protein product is CASCNQWGGSDDDCEQYF.

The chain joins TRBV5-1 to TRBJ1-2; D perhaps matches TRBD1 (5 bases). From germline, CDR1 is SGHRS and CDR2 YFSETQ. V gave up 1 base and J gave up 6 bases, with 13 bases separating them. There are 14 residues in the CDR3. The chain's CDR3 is CASSLSGQVDGYTF. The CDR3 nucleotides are TGCGCCAGCAGCTTGTCGGGGCAGGTGGATGGCTACACCTTC.

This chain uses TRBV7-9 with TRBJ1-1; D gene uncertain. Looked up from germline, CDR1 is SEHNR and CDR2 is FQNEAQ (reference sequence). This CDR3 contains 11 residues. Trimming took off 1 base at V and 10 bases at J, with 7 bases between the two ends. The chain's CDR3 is CASSLEVAAFF. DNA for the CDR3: TGTGCCAGCAGCTTAGAGGTAGCAGCTTTCTTT.

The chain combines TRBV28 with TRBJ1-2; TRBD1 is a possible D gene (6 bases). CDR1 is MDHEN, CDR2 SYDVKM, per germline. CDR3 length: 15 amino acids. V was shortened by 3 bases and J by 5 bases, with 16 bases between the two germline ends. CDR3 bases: TGTGCCAGCAGTTTGGGGGCCCTGGGAGGGTATGGCTACACCTTC. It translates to CASSLGALGGYGYTF.

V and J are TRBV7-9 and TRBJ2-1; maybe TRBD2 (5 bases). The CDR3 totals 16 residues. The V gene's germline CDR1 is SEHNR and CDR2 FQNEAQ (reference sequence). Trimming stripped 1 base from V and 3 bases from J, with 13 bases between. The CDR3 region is CASSLESGPHYNEQFF. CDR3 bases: TGTGCCAGCAGCTTAGAGAGCGGACCGCACTACAATGAGCAGTTCTTC.

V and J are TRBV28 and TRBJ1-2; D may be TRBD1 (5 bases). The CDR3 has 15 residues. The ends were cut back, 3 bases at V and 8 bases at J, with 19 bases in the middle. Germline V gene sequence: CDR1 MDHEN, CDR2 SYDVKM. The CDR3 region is CASSLNRGPLRGYTF. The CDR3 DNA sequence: TGTGCCAGCAGTTTGAATCGGGGCCCCCTTAGGGGCTACACCTTC.

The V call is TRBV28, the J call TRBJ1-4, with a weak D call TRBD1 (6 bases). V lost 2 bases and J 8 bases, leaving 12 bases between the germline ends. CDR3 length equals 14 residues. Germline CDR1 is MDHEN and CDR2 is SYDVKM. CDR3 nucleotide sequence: TGTGCCAGCAGTTTACCACAGGGACGGGAAAAACTGTTTTTT. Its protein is CASSLPQGREKLFF.

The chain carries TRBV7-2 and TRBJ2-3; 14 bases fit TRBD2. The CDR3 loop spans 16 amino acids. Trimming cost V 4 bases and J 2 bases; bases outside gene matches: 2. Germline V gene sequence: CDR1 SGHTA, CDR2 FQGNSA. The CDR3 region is CASSWTSGRPTDTQYF. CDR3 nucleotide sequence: TGTGCCAGCAGCTGGACTAGCGGGAGGCCCACAGATACGCAGTATTTT.

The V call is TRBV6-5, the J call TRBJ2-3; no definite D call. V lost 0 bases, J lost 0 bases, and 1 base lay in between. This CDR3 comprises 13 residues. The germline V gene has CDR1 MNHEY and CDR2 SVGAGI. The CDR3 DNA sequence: TGTGCCAGCAGTTACTCCAGCACAGATACGCAGTATTTT. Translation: CASSYSSTDTQYF.

CDR3 DNA: TGTGCCAGCAGTTTATGGGAGGCTAGGGGGCAGCCCCAGCATTTT. This sequence encodes CASSLWEARGQPQHF. This chain uses TRBV28 with TRBJ1-5; possible D gene TRBD1, 6 bases. The V end lost 0 bases, the J end lost 7 bases, and 13 bases lay between the germline ends. The CDR3 spans 15 residues. CDR1 is MDHEN and CDR2 is SYDVKM in the germline V gene.

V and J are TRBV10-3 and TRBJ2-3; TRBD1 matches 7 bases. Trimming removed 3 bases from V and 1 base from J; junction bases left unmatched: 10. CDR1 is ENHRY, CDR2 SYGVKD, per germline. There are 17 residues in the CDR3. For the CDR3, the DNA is TGTGCCATCAGTGAAGGACAGGACCACTGGGGCACAGATACGCAGTATTTT. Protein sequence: CAISEGQDHWGTDTQYF.

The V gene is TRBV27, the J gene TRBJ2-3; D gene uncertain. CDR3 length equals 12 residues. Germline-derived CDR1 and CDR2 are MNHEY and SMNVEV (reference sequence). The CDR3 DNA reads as TGTTCCTGCCCCCGCCTCACAGATACGCAGTATTTT. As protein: CSCPRLTDTQYF.

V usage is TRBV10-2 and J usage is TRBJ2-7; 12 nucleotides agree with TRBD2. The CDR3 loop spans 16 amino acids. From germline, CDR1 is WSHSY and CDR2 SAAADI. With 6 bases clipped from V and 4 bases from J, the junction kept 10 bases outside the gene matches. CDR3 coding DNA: TGCGCCAGCAGGAGACTAGCGGGAGAAAGTAGATACGAGCAGTACTTC. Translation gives CASRRLAGESRYEQYF.

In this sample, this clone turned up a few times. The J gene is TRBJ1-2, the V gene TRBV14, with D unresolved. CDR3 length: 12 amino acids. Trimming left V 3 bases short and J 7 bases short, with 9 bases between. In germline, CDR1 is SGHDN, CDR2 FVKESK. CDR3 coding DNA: TGTGCCAGCAGCCAGGTGGAGGGTGGCTACACCTTC. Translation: CASSQVEGGYTF. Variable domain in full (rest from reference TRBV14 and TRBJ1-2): EAGVTQFPSHSVIEKGQTVTLRCDPISGHDNLYWYRRVMGKEIKFLLHFVKESKQDESGMPNNRFLAERTGGTYSTLKVQPAELEDSGVYFCASSQVEGGYTFGSGTRLTVV.